The next 4 T cell receptor beta chains were all read from a single sample in a study of T cell responses to AZD1222 COVID-19 vaccine. The protocol was immunoSEQ multiplex PCR, while the TCRdb copy is restricted to in-frame clones and leaves out a portion. The sample records about 140,000 clones, about nine tenths being singletons. The starting material was peripheral blood, obtained on day 0 of AZD1222 vaccination. The receptors originated from an adult in good health.

This sequence joins TRBV5-3 and TRBJ2-7, with D perhaps matching TRBD2 (5 bases). TRBV5-3 is labeled an ORF, and its function is uncertain. The CDR3 is 17 residues long. V was pared by 4 bases and J by 3 bases, with 23 bases between. The CDR3: CARSVCDLWRALYEQYF. CDR3 sequence (DNA): TGTGCCAGAAGCGTATGCGATTTGTGGCGGGCGCTCTACGAGCAGTACTTC.

The chain's CDR3 is CASSYPADLLRGNQPQHF. The DNA of the CDR3 is TGTGCCAGCAGTTACCCCGCGGACTTGCTAAGAGGCAATCAGCCCCAGCATTTT. The V call is TRBV6-2 or TRBV6-3, the J call TRBJ1-5; no firm D call. Trimming took off 2 bases at V and 2 bases at J, with 19 bases between the two ends. Germline V lookup: CDR1 MNHEY, CDR2 SVGEGT. The CDR3 spans 18 residues.

The chain employs TRBV19 and TRBJ1-4; the D is unclear. The CDR3 has 15 amino acids. From germline, CDR1 is LNHDA and CDR2 SQIVND (reference sequence). V lost 5 bases to trimming and J lost 3 bases, with 13 bases between them. The CDR3 loop is CASSARTGSNEKLFF. The CDR3 coding sequence is TGTGCCAGTAGTGCCCGGACGGGTTCTAATGAAAAACTGTTTTTT.

The chain uses TRBV6-2 or TRBV6-3 and TRBJ1-1; 7 bases are shared with TRBD1. With 2 bases clipped from V and 7 bases from J, the junction kept 10 bases outside the gene matches. The CDR3 sequence is 15 residues long. From germline, CDR1 is MNHEY and CDR2 SVGEGT. The CDR3 DNA sequence: TGTGCCAGCAGTTACCGGACAGGAGGCCGCCGTGAAGCTTTCTTT. This sequence encodes CASSYRTGGRREAFF.